This T cell receptor (beta chain) was observed in a study of cytomegalovirus exposure and HLA in healthy donors (TCRdb year 2017). Some background on the complete study: An earlier analysis of several hundred of the donors reported 276 Gb of sequence data and around 110 million unique TCR beta sequences obtained from around 190 million T cells. Typing coverage differed by locus: A, B, C, DRB1 and DQB1 were typed in roughly 629-640 donors, DQA1 in 500 to 550, DPA1 in some 610, and DPB1 in 400 to 490. The study was designed to test whether signatures of past pathogen exposure could be identified by cataloging public T cell receptors. An early release that covered 500 to 800 HLA-typed donors contained about 300 gigabases of sequencing data and tens of millions of unique TCR sequences. In an earlier analysis of around 540 of the donors, high-throughput TCR beta sequencing was used to judge whether each TCR beta V gene segment behaved as functional or pseudogenic. Along with the roughly 610-subject first cohort, a separate validation cohort of over a hundred different subjects was used. Among a few hundred genotyped donors of the cohort, an average of approximately 240,000 unique TCR beta nucleotide sequences were sequenced per donor, around 20% of them non-productive. A later analysis re-analyzed previously published TCR beta repertoires from roughly 600 donors and added high-resolution HLA genotyping to study TCR occurrence patterns. Both class I and class II loci were covered by HLA typing, at four-digit resolution. About 5 DR-DQ haplotypes were handled as single units for association and clustering, since linkage in the cohort was strong. The genetic ancestry cluster associated with self-reported Caucasian donors included 81% of the 300 to 450 genotyped donors. In a later genetic analysis, genome-wide SNP genotypes for about 55% of the roughly 700 donors were used, and that subset was treated as a discovery cohort. All discovery cohort repertoires had been generated using a single sequencing platform. Donor age, sex, ethnicity and CMV serostatus were collected together with the repertoire data. The study combined high-throughput TCR immunosequencing, statistical association of individual TCRs with disease status, and machine learning to predict cytomegalovirus infection status. The T cell repertoires of 666 subjects were profiled by immunosequencing and related to cytomegalovirus serostatus. Rather than using new phenotypic data, the later analysis identified candidate immune exposures from TCR beta sequences and from how often those sequences occurred across donors. Paper-wide results and their limitations: CMV serostatus was the only immune exposure information available for the cohort. Strong co-occurrence of HLA alleles, especially DR and DQ, made assigning TCR associations to individual alleles difficult. A later analysis reported that several top co-occurrence clusters appeared linked to parvovirus B19, influenza, CMV and Epstein-Barr virus. Roughly uniform sequencing depth across donors was assumed in presence/absence analyses, although this assumption may not hold. The sequencing pipeline was judged likely to have produced a cluster of highly shared sequence variants as a technical artifact. A later analysis found that HLA-associated TCR beta chains were more clonally expanded and had lower generation probabilities than equally common non-associated chains. A later analysis associated approximately 17,000 TCR beta sequences with specific HLA alleles at a false discovery rate of 0.05. Most CMV-associated TCR beta chains appeared to be HLA-restricted in a later analysis, and the HLA associations seemed to be driven largely by CMV exposure. The authors suggested that the approach could potentially be generalized to other disease states and immunological phenotypes. Only TCR beta chains were sequenced in this cohort, and the absence of alpha or paired-chain data limited detectable features. Because counts were too low, fewer than 20 rarely observed V segments, including chromosome 9 orphons, were excluded from the earlier analysis of under 650 of the donors. Most TCR sequences were observed very rarely across donors, whereas some public TCRs were present in many individuals. In a later genetic analysis, fewer N-insertions in productive TCRs were reported among donors in an Asian-associated ancestry cluster than the approximately 630-donor mean. Correlated functional status among segregating V segments might reflect linkage disequilibrium, but an unknown experimental factor could not be ruled out. A few of the identified cytomegalovirus-associated TCR beta chains were confirmed in vitro to be specific for cytomegalovirus antigens. In an earlier analysis of more than 500 of the donors, most TCR beta V segments appeared in productive rearrangements about 90% or about 30% of the time, broadly matching IMGT annotations. Some IMGT-functional V segments, including TRBV6-2 and TRBV6-3, could not be told apart with the 87-base-pair reads, so those segments were excluded. Because HLA typing was missing for some donors at each locus, association tests included only the typed subset. The classifier was reported to diagnose cytomegalovirus status with high specificity and sensitivity in both the original cohort and the validation cohort. A later genetic analysis associated a missense DCLRE1C variant with V-gene and J-gene trimming of TCR beta chains, and an independent cohort replicated the association. In the study, some 160 TCR beta chains were listed as associated with cytomegalovirus. A further reported finding was that TCR beta sequences accurately predicted the HLA-A and HLA-B alleles for most subjects in the first cohort. In a later analysis, the rate of TCR association differed among HLA loci, with DRB1 alleles having the most associated TCRs and HLA-C alleles having the fewest.

The cohort consisted of some 730 healthy bone marrow donors. At the time of sampling, all cohort members were nominally healthy, though unrecorded immune exposures were likely present. The donor was CMV seropositive and belonged to the group of 250 to 300 seropositive cohort members. Each donor provided a peripheral blood sample, and peripheral blood mononuclear cells were used for TCR beta sequencing. The Qiagen DNeasy Blood Extraction Kit was used to extract genomic DNA from the blood cell samples. With regard to this clone: This clone's antigen is unknown. Per-nucleotide qualities are absent, and no much larger clonotype sits a single base away.

The CDR3 measures 13 amino acids from cysteine to phenylalanine. The sequence is cut down to CDR3 DNA, 39 bases in frame from base 1. Relative to germline, V is missing 6 bases and J is missing 4 bases, with 2 bases of the junction outside any gene match. CDR1 and CDR2 are read off the germline V gene as MDHEN and SYDVKM. The method was the immunoSEQ multiplex PCR assay. For the multiplex PCR, a mixture combining 60 forward primers for TCR Vbeta segments and 13 reverse primers for TCR Jbeta segments was used. The CDR3 region of rearranged TCR beta genes was amplified from genomic DNA with a multiplex PCR assay. Amplified TCR beta libraries were sequenced as 87-base-pair reads on the Illumina HiSeq System. Turning to the authors' computational methods: In a later analysis, some 80 million unique TCR beta chains were counted across the 690 or so repertoires, and approximately 11 million of these chains were shared by at least two donors. Raw reads were error-corrected and collapsed into unique sequences by a nearest-neighbor algorithm in which closely related sequences were merged to remove PCR and sequencing errors. Alignment of CDR3 sequences to IMGT reference sequences was used to assign V, D and J gene segments. Each retained sequence needed at least a six-nucleotide match to both a V gene segment and a J gene segment. A rearrangement was called productive if the CDR3 had no stop codons and remained in frame with V and J, and every other rearrangement was called non-productive. CDR3 was defined by IMGT convention, running from the second conserved V-encoded cysteine to the conserved J-encoded phenylalanine. The earlier analysis of 450 to 750 of the donors excluded any sequence lacking an unambiguous match to a single V gene segment. In an earlier analysis of approximately 500 of the donors, a V segment was called functional when productive rearrangements were above 56.7%, and segregating when the standard deviation between donors exceeded 5%. To diagnose cytomegalovirus status from the catalog of TCR beta chain sequences, a statistical classification framework was built. In a later analysis, V and J genes were assigned by comparing TCR nucleotide sequences against IMGT/GENE-DB human TR gene sequences. In a later analysis, CDR3 sequences and most-parsimonious VDJ recombination scenarios were assigned using the TCRdist pipeline. In a later analysis, each TCR beta chain was defined by its CDR3 amino acid sequence together with its V-gene family, and reads without a unique V-gene family were excluded. A later analysis removed several hundred highly shared, low-generation-probability nucleotide sequences to deal with suspected cross-contamination and a sequencing artifact. For each public chain, a later analysis derived a clonal expansion index from normalized ranks of inferred template counts within each repertoire. Generation probabilities in a later analysis came from a VDJ recombination model fitted to out-of-frame rearrangements, and those results were checked against IGoR. In a later analysis, TCR-TCR, TCR-HLA and TCR-CMV co-occurrence was scored with hypergeometric tests, and a repertoire-size bias correction was applied to TCR pairs. A later analysis estimated false discovery rates by permuting HLA or CMV assignments 20 times. In a later analysis, co-occurring TCRs were grouped using DBSCAN, and TCRdist sequence similarity was added for clustering within HLA-allele-positive subsets. Repertoires with fewer than 30,000 or more than 120,000 public chains were left out of co-occurrence clustering, as were a few repertoires with anomalous nucleotide sharing. What TCRdb holds here is the immuneACCESS table cut down to in-frame rearrangements. Part of the clones is not present; checked against another copy, under half of the missing clones reflect an unresolved V gene, and the others are unexplained. The DNA gave D and trimming, while V, J and clone size come from that table. Here the sample has some 120,000 clones; 80% occur a single time. The top ten clonotypes cover 7.5% to 9.5% of the sample.

The chain joins TRBV28 to TRBJ1-3, with 8 middle bases fitting TRBD1. Sequenced material: PBMCs. The origin of this receptor is a man aged 25-45 years in good health and CMV-seropositive. The CDR3 sequence is CASSRGPGNTIYF. The DNA sequence reads TGTGCCAGCAGCAGGGGGCCGGGAAACACCATATATTTT.